This TCR beta chain was found in a study of PD-1 blockade in mismatch repair-deficient tumors. Every patient had mismatch repair deficiency by PCR or immunohistochemistry. Clones were sequenced by immunoSEQ multiplex PCR, and TCRdb holds only the in-frame ones, with some missing. The sample shows 100,000 or so clones, roughly four fifths of them seen only once. CDR1 and CDR2 (germline): ENHRY, SYGVKD. This CDR3 is built from 16 residues. Between the trimmed V and J ends, which lost 0 bases and 1 base, there was a span of 13 bases. The sample in question was peripheral blood, obtained roughly 35 weeks after starting pembrolizumab. The chain uses TRBV10-3 and TRBJ2-7; D uncertain. The sequence was obtained from an adult with mismatch repair-deficient cancer. The CDR3 DNA follows: TGTGCCATCAGTGAGTCAGATGAGGACCAGTCCTACGAGCAGTACTTC. It is translated as CAISESDEDQSYEQYF.